This TCR beta chain was identified during a study of T-cell memory formation after mild COVID-19. Points from the study as a whole: CD4/CD8 balance characterized clones contracting day 15 to 85, and CD4+ skew characterized later expanders.

TCRdb fed the 5' RACE reads into MiXCR, producing one record per CDR3 protein. Of 560,000 or so distinct CDR3 sequences in the sample, 15% to 20% were seen once. This CDR3 is 12 amino acids long. Trimming stripped 5 bases from V and 7 bases from J, with 9 bases between. Germline V CDR1 and CDR2: SEHNR, FQNEAQ (reference sequence). A remark on this clonotype: Its antigen is undetermined.

The rearrangement links TRBV7-9 to TRBJ2-1, with D perhaps being TRBD1 or TRBD2 (5 bases each). Sequences were obtained from PBMCs or a T cell subset sorted from them (not recorded which). This TCR derives from an adult woman who had mild COVID-19 (a few samples of this study predate the infection). Cell type and time point are not known. Written as DNA, the CDR3 is TGTGCCAGCAGCGAGAGGGGTAATGAGCAGTTCTTC. It encodes CASSERGNEQFF.